The entry that follows covers one TCR beta chain sequence. Antigen unknown. Patients had chemo-refractory metastatic non-small-cell lung cancer and received focal radiation plus CTLA-4 blockade that used ipilimumab. Germline CDR1 and CDR2: MDHEN and SYDVKM. V gave up 1 base and J gave up 0 bases, with 10 bases separating them. The CDR3 runs 16 residues. This sample is drawn from a study of radiotherapy plus CTLA-4 blockade in lung cancer. Turning to the study itself: Disease control was present in more than 25% of patients, and objective responses in under 20%.

Overall study findings and caveats: In blood, tumor-derived TCR clones expanded after radiotherapy plus ipilimumab.

The assay was immunoSEQ multiplex PCR, and TCRdb's table has in-frame clones only and misses some. The sample records tens of thousands of clones, about 75% being singletons. This receptor was obtained from a human donor with non-small cell lung cancer that progressed on radiotherapy plus ipilimumab. The starting material was peripheral blood, obtained from a patient treated with radiotherapy plus ipilimumab. The V and J genes are TRBV28 and TRBJ1-5, with unresolved D. DNA for the CDR3: TGTGCCAGCAGTTTATACCGGCGGTCTAGCAATCAGCCCCAGCATTTT. Its protein product is CASSLYRRSSNQPQHF.